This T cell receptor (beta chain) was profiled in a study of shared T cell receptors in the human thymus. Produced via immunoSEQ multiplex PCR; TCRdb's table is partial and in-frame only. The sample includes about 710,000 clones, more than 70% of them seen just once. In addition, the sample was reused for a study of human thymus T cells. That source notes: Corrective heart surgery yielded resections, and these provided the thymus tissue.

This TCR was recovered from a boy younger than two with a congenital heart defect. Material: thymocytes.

The CDR3 loop is CASSLGQGVSTDTQYF. CDR3 DNA sequence: TGTGCCAGCAGCCTTGGACAGGGGGTTAGCACAGATACGCAGTATTTT. The genes are TRBV11-2 and TRBJ2-3; 10 bases fit TRBD1. With V trimmed by 5 bases and J by 0 bases, 5 bases remained unmatched. This CDR3 contains 16 residues. Looked up from germline, CDR1 is SGHAT and CDR2 is FQNNGV.